This record looks at one TCR beta chain sequence and its context. Antigen: not known. One end of the junction varies from germline; a read error may be responsible. The sample originates from a study of cytomegalovirus exposure and HLA in healthy donors. Overall study findings and caveats: The study labeled 150 to 200 TCR beta chains cytomegalovirus-associated.

Both 60 Vbeta primers and 13 Jbeta primers went into the PCR. Measured with immunoSEQ multiplex PCR; TCRdb has only the in-frame clones, and not every one. This sample carries 150,000 to 200,000 clones, roughly 85% of them seen once, and the ten largest clones take 8% to 10%. Germline CDR1 and CDR2: MNHEY and SVGAGI. The CDR3 spans 12 residues. This chain joins TRBV6-5 and TRBJ1-6, with D perhaps TRBD1 (5 bases). The clonotype comes from a male donor in good health and CMV-seropositive. What was sequenced was PBMCs. Here the CDR3 reads CASSYVAGPPHF. As DNA, the CDR3 is TGTGCCAGCAGTTACGTGGCAGGGCCCCCCCACTTT.